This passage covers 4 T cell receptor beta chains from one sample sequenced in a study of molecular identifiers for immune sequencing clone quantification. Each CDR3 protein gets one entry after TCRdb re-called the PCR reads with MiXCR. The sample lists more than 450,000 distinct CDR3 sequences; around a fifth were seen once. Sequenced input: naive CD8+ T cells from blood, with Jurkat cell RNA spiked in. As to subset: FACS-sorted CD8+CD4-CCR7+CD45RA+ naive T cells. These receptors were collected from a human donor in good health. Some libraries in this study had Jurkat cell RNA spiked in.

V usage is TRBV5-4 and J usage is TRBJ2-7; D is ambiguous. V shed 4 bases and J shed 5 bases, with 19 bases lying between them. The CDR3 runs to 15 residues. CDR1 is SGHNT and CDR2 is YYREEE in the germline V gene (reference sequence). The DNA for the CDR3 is TGTGCCAGCAGCCCCAGACCCAACGAGGAAAACGAGCAGTACTTC. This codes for CASSPRPNEENEQYF.

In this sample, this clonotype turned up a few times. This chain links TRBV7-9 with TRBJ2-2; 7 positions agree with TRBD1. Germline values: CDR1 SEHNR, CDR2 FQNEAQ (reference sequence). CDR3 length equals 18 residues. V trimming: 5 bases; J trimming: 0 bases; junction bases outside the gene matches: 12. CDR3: CASSPNSGQGANTGELFF. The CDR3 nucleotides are TGTGCCAGCAGCCCAAATTCCGGGCAGGGGGCGAACACCGGGGAGCTGTTTTTT.

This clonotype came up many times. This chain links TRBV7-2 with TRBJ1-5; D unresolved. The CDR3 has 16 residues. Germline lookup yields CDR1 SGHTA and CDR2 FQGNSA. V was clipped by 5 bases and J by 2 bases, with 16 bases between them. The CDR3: CASSTTSRLGNQPQHF. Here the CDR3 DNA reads TGTGCCAGCAGCACCACAAGCCGGCTCGGCAATCAGCCCCAGCATTTT.

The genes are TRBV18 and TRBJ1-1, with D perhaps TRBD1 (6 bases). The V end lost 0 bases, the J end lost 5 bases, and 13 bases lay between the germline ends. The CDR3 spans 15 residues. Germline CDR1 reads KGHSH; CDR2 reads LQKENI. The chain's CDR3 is CASSPPNRVGTEAFF. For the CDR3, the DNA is TGTGCCAGCTCACCACCCAACAGGGTCGGGACTGAAGCTTTCTTT.